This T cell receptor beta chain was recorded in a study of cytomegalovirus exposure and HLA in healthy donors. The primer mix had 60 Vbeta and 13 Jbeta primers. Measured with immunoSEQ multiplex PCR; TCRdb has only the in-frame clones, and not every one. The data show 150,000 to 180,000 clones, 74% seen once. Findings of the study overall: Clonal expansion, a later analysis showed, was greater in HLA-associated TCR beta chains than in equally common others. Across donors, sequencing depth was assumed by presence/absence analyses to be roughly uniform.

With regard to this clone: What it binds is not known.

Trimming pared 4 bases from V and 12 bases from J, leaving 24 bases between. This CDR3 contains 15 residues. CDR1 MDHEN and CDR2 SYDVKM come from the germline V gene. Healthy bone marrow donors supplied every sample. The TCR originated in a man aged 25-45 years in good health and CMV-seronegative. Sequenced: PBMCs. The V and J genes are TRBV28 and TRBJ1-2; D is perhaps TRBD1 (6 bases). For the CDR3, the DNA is TGTGCCAGCAGTTCAATCGAAGCCCGGGACAATAGGGACACCTTC. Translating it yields CASSSIEARDNRDTF.